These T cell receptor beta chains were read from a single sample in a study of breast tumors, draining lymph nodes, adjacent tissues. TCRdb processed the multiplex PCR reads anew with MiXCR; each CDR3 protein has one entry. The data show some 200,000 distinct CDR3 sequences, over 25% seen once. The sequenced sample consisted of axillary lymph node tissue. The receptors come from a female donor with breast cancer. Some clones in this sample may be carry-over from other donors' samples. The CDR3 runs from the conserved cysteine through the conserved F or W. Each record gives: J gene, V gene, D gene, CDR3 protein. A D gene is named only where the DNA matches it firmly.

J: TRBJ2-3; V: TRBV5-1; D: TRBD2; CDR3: CASSLARGGGTDTQYF
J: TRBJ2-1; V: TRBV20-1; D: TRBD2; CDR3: CSASGAGGNYNEQFF
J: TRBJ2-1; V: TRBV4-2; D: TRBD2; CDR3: CASSQARTSSYNEQFF
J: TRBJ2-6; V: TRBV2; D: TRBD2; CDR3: CASSSSGRASGANVLTF
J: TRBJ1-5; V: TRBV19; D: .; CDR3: CASSGYRDQPQHF
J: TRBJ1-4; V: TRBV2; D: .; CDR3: CASSGLLGEKLFF
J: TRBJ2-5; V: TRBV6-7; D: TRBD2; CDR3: CASSGRRGGGIQETQYF
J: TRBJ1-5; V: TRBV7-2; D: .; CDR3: CASSLVGTRNQPQHF
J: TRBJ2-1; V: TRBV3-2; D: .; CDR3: CASSKNRGHRSYNEQFF
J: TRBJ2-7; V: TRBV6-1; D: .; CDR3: CASSEGVSRLYEQYF
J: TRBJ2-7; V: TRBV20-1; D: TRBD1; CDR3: CSARGTGGFEQYF
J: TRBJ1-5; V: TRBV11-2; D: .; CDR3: CASSTNMNQPQHF
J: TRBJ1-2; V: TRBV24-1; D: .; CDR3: CATSVRIQPGSTTWGYTF
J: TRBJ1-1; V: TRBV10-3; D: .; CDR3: CAISLQGNTEAFF
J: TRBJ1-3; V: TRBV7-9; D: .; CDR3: CASSSSRQVNTIYF
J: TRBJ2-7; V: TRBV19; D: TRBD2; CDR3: CASMTSGGYEQYF
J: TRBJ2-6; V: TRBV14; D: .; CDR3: CASSQEGGFRPSGANVLTF
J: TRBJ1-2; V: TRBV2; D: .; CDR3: CASSVQGSANYGYTF
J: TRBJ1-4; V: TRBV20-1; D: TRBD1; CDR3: CSAPEQGEGNEKLVF
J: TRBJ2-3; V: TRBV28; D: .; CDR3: CASSPAATSTDTQYF
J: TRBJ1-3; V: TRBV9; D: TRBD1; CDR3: CASSPRKTQGRLSGNTIYF
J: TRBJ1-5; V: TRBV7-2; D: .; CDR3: CASSLGGSDREQPQHF
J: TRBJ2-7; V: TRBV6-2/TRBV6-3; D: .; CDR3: CASIRSWSSYEQYF
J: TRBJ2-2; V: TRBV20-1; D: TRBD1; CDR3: CSARDFTGGHQGELFF
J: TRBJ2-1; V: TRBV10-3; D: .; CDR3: CAISGGDLYNEQFF
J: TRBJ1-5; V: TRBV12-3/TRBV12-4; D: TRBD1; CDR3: CASSFGTVISNQPQHF
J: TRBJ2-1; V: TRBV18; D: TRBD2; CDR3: CASSPPGGVRYNEQFF
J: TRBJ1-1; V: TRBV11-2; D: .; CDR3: CASSLGVGDTEAFF
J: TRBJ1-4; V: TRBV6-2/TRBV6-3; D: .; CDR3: CASGLPGPHNEKLFF
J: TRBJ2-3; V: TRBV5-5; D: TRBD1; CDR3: CASSPMGTGVLTQYF
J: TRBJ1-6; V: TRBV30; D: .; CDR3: CAWSAQYNSPLHF
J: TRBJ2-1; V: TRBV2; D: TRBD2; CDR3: CASRGRTPGRGNEQFF
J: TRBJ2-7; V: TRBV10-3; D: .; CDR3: CAISESVSFSPNYEQYF
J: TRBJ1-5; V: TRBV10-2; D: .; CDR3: CASSEWQGSNQPQHF
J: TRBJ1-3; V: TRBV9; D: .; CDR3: CASATGTSSGNTIYF
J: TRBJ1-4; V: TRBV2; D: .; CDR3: CASSKERLTF